Below are 6 T cell receptor beta chains sequenced from a single sample in a study of shared clonotypes between healthy human individuals. Repertoires were generated with immunoSEQ multiplex PCR, while TCRdb's copy carries only in-frame clones and drops some. The sample holds about 2,200,000 clones, under 95% seen once. CD45RO-negative CD8 cells positively selected for CCR7 made up the naive population, which excluded terminally differentiated effector memory CD45RA+ cells. The sample taken for sequencing was naive CD8+ T cells from PBMCs. These receptor sequences come from a man between 18 and 29 years old in good health. Some clones in this sample may be carry-over from other donors' samples.

Here the CDR3 DNA reads TGCGCCAGCAGCCAAGAAAGGGGGGACCCCTACGAGCAGTACTTC. This translates into CASSQERGDPYEQYF. The chain is built from TRBV4-3 and TRBJ2-7; D assignment may be TRBD1 or TRBD2 (6 bases each). CDR1 is LGHNA and CDR2 is YSLEER in the germline V gene. V lost 0 bases and J lost 2, with 11 bases in between. The CDR3 sequence is 15 residues long.

This clone was recorded once. The chain has TRBV11-2 and TRBJ2-2; D unclear. The CDR3 runs to 13 residues. Between the trimmed V and J ends, which lost 5 bases and 3 bases, there was a span of 7 bases. Per the germline V gene, CDR1 is SGHAT and CDR2 is FQNNGV. In nucleotides, the CDR3 is TGTGCCAGCAGCCCTGTCTACACCGGGGAGCTGTTTTTT. Its translation: CASSPVYTGELFF.

To note about this clone: Additional DNA sequences in this sample encode the identical CDR3. The chain couples TRBV9 to TRBJ2-7; D perhaps matches TRBD1 (5 bases). Germline lookup yields CDR1 SGDLS and CDR2 YYNGEE. Trimming left V 3 bases short and J 3 bases short, with 7 bases between. CDR3 length: 12 residues. Here the CDR3 reads CASSGDSYEQYF. In DNA, the CDR3 is TGTGCCAGCAGCGGCGACAGCTACGAGCAGTACTTC.

This rearrangement joins TRBV13 to TRBJ1-2, with 9 positions matching TRBD1. This CDR3 contains 16 residues. V shed 2 bases and J 4 bases; nucleotides not matched to a gene: 8. Germline V gene sequence: CDR1 PRHDT, CDR2 FYEKMQ (reference sequence). CDR3 nucleotide sequence: TGTGCCAGCAGCTTATATGGCACAGGGGGCTTCTATGGCTACACCTTC. The encoded protein is CASSLYGTGGFYGYTF. The full variable domain, with the rest looked up from reference TRBV13 and TRBJ1-2, is AAGVIQSPRHLIKEKRETATLKCYPIPRHDTVYWYQQGPGQDPQFLISFYEKMQSDKGSIPDRFSAQQFSDYHSELNMSSLELGDSALYFCASSLYGTGGFYGYTFGSGTRLTVV.

The rearrangement links TRBV5-1 to TRBJ2-3; the D gene could be TRBD1 or TRBD2 (5 bases each). The V gene's germline CDR1 is SGHRS and CDR2 YFSETQ. This CDR3 comprises 14 residues. V was clipped by 0 bases and J by 3 bases, with 8 bases between them. For the CDR3, the DNA is TGCGCCAGCAGCTTGGGGGACCAGACAGATACGCAGTATTTT. Translated: CASSLGDQTDTQYF.

The chain joins TRBV27 to TRBJ1-2; 10 positions match TRBD1. The CDR3 length is 16 residues. The V and J ends lost 4 bases and 3 bases, in that order; junction bases with no gene match: 8. Germline CDR1 reads MNHEY; CDR2 reads SMNVEV (reference sequence). The CDR3 DNA reads as TGTGCCAGCAGTTCCCACCACGGGACAGGGGACTATGGCTACACCTTC. As protein: CASSSHHGTGDYGYTF.